The 9 T cell receptor beta chains given below trace back to one sample, sequenced in a study of blood T cells in healthy people across ages. A J-beta primer mix and a sample-barcoded 5' primer were used in a second PCR of about 7 to 12 cycles. TCRdb reprocessed the 5' RACE reads via MiXCR and lists one record per CDR3 protein. The table lists about 1 million distinct CDR3 sequences, 40% to 45% of them singletons, with about 19% in the top ten. The sequenced sample consisted of blood. The origin of the receptors is a woman aged 55-75 years in good health.

The CDR3 DNA follows: TGTGCCAGCAGCTTGAACAGTCCCTACGAGCAGTACTTC. Its translation is CASSLNSPYEQYF. The chain combines TRBV7-2 with TRBJ2-7, with D uncertain. Germline lookup yields CDR1 SGHTA and CDR2 FQGNSA. This CDR3 has 13 residues. The V and J ends lost 3 bases and 2 bases respectively, with 8 bases between them.

The chain links TRBV4-1 to TRBJ1-2; maybe TRBD1 (5 bases). The CDR3 loop spans 12 amino acids. Between the trimmed V and J ends, which lost 1 base and 8 bases, there was a span of 8 bases. The V gene's germline CDR1 is MGHRA and CDR2 YSYEKL. The CDR3 region is CASSQAGRGYTF. The CDR3 DNA follows: TGCGCCAGCAGCCAAGCGGGGCGCGGCTACACCTTC.

This clonotype occurred a few times. V and J are TRBV6-6 and TRBJ2-3, with D possibly being TRBD1 (5 bases). V was cut by 6 bases and J by 2 bases, with 12 bases left in between. Germline loops: CDR1 MNHNY, CDR2 SVGAGI (reference sequence). This CDR3 comprises 14 residues. CDR3 sequence reads: CASSQGPNTDTQYF. CDR3 coding DNA: TGTGCCAGCAGCCAGGGCCCCAACACAGATACGCAGTATTTT.

The table lists this clonotype with a few counts. V is TRBV7-2 and J is TRBJ2-1; D call uncertain. Germline V gives CDR1 SGHTA, CDR2 FQGNSA. The length of the CDR3 is 14 residues. Trimming stripped 5 bases from V and 5 bases from J, with 13 bases between. CDR3 sequence: CASSQTWGNNEQFF. The DNA for the CDR3 is TGTGCCAGCAGCCAAACATGGGGAAACAATGAGCAGTTCTTC.

For this clonotype: Being one base from a much bigger clone, this may be a read error. This sequence joins TRBV7-9 and TRBJ2-4; perhaps TRBD2 as D (7 bases). The CDR3 spans 16 residues. Germline V CDR1 and CDR2: SEHNR, FQNEAQ (reference sequence). Trimming shortened V by 6 bases and J by 13 bases, and 28 bases separated the two germline ends. CDR3 residues: CASRLSGGVLQEIQYF. As DNA, the CDR3 is TGTGCCAGCAGGTTGTCGGGGGGCGTCTTACAAGAGATCCAGTACTTC. Full variable domain (rest looked up from reference TRBV7-9 and TRBJ2-4): DTGVSQNPRHKITKRGQNVTFRCDPISEHNRLYWYRQTLGQGPEFLTYFQNEAQLEKSRLLSDRFSAERPKGSFSTLEIQRTEQGDSAMYLCASRLSGGVLQEIQYFGAGTRLSVL.

The rearrangement links TRBV27 to TRBJ2-7; 11 bases agree with TRBD2. Germline V lookup: CDR1 MNHEY, CDR2 SMNVEV (reference sequence). The CDR3 is 15 residues long. The junction had 7 bases not matched to a gene; V was cut back by 6 bases and J by 3 bases. The CDR3 reads CASSSTTSGNYEQYF. The CDR3 region has the DNA TGTGCCAGCAGCTCGACGACTAGCGGGAACTACGAGCAGTACTTC.

The table lists this clonotype with a few counts. The V gene is TRBV18, the J gene TRBJ2-3, with D tentatively TRBD2 (6 bases). V lost 0 bases and J 7 bases, leaving 11 bases between the germline ends. The CDR3 loop spans 14 amino acids. Germline V CDR1 and CDR2: KGHSH, LQKENI. The CDR3 loop is CASSPPEGLNTQYF. Here the CDR3 DNA reads TGTGCCAGCTCACCACCGGAGGGTCTAAATACGCAGTATTTT. The full variable domain, completed using reference TRBV18 and TRBJ2-3, is NAGVMQNPRHLVRRRGQEARLRCSPMKGHSHVYWYRQLPEEGLKFMVYLQKENIIDESGMPKERFSAEFPKEGPSILRIQQVVRGDSAAYFCASSPPEGLNTQYFGPGTRLTVL.

This clonotype was seen a handful of times. The genes are TRBV6-2 or TRBV6-3 and TRBJ2-7, with D possibly TRBD2 on 5 matching bases. This CDR3 has 13 residues. CDR1 MNHEY and CDR2 SVGEGT come from the germline V gene. Trimming pared 9 bases from V and 1 base from J, leaving 13 bases between. The CDR3 DNA sequence: TGTGCCAGTCGCGGGTCGTTATCCTACGAGCAGTACTTC. It is translated as CASRGSLSYEQYF.

The chain employs TRBV20-1 and TRBJ2-7, with TRBD1 matching over 11 bases. There are 15 residues in the CDR3. V shed 5 bases, J shed 0 bases, and the junction held 6 bases outside the gene matches. CDR1 and CDR2 (germline): DFQATT, SNEGSKA (reference sequence). CDR3 protein: CSACPGQGASYEQYF. In DNA form, the CDR3 reads TGCAGTGCTTGCCCCGGACAGGGGGCCTCCTACGAGCAGTACTTC.